This T cell receptor (beta chain) came from a study of shared clonotypes between healthy human individuals. CDR1 and CDR2 from the germline V gene are MDHEN and SYDVKM. V was cut by 2 bases and J by 0 bases, with 11 bases left in between. The CDR3 length is 16 residues. At the deep level, the assay was run. Measured with immunoSEQ multiplex PCR; TCRdb has only the in-frame clones, and not every one. The table shows hundreds of thousands of clones, with less than 80% occurring only once. Findings and caveats of the study: Across subsets, estimated richness was generally greater for naive than for memory populations.

Those who donated, Caucasian adults without exception, all lived in Nashville, Tennessee. Comments on this clone: What it binds is not known. Other nucleotide sequences from this sample produce the same CDR3.

The sequencing input was memory CD4+ T cells sorted from blood. Subset in this sample: CD45RA-negative fraction. The receptor was isolated from a woman in her 30s in good health. This sequence joins TRBV28 and TRBJ2-1; the D gene is possibly TRBD2 (7 bases). The CDR3 spells CASSLGGASSYNEQFF. DNA for the CDR3: TGTGCCAGCAGTTTAGGGGGGGCTAGCTCCTACAATGAGCAGTTCTTC.